This TCR beta chain was captured in a study of blood T cell repertoires in COVID-19. At the level of the study: PBMCs, B-cell-depleted T cells, or T cells provided the cDNA or gDNA that made up the material.

How the authors handled the data: Nucleated cell counts were estimated from reference gene primer amplification. Sequencing used immunoSEQ multiplex PCR; TCRdb keeps in-frame clones, though not all of them. V and J calls and clone size follow that table, whereas D and trimming were derived from the DNA. The sample shows about 88,000 clones, over 75% of them seen only once. In its sample, this clone was seen a few times. The CDR3 consists of 15 residues. Trimming took 4 bases from V and 7 from J; bases not matched to a gene: 6. In germline, CDR1 is SGDLS, CDR2 YYNGEE. The sample consisted of peripheral blood. The V call is TRBV9, the J call TRBJ1-6; 9 nucleotides match TRBD1. The TCR comes from a woman aged 70-85 years with acute or convalescent COVID-19. The CDR3 DNA is TGTGCCAGCAGCCCGGGGACAGGGTACAATTCACCCCTCCACTTT. Encoded protein: CASSPGTGYNSPLHF.